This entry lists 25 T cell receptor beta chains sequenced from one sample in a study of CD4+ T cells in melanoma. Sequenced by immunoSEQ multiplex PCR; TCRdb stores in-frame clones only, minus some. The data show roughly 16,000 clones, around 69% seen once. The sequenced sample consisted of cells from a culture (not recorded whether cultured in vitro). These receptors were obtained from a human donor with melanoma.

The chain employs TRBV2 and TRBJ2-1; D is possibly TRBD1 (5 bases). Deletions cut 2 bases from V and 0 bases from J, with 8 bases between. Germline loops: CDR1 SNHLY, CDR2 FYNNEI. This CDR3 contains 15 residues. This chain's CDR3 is CASSEQGYSYNEQFF. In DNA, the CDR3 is TGTGCCAGCAGTGAACAGGGATACTCCTACAATGAGCAGTTCTTC.

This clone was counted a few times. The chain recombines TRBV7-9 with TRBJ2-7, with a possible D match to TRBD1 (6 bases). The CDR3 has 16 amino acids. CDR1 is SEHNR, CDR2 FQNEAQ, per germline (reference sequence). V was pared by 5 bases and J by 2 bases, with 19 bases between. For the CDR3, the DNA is TGTGCCAGCAGCCTCGTAATCGGGACACCGACCTACGAGCAGTACTTC. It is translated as CASSLVIGTPTYEQYF.

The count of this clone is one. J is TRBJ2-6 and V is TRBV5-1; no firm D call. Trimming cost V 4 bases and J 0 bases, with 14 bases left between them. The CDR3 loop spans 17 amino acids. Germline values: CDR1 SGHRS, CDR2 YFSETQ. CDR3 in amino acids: CASSPTPKSSGANVLTF. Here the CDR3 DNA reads TGCGCCAGCAGCCCGACACCTAAGAGCTCTGGGGCCAACGTCCTGACTTTC.

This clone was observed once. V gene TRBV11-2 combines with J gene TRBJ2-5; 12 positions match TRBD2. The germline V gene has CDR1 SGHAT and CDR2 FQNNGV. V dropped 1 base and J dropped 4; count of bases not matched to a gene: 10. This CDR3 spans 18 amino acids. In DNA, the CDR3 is TGTGCCAGCAGCTTAGGACTAGCGGGGGCTGGGTTTAGAGAGACCCAGTACTTC. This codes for CASSLGLAGAGFRETQYF.

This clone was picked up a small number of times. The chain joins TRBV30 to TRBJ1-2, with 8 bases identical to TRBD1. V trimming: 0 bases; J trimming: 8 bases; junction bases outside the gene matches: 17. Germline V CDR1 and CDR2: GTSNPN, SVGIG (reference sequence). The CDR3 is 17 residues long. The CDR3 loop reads CAWSVPGQVHARGGYTF. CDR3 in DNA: TGTGCCTGGAGTGTGCCGGGACAGGTGCATGCCAGGGGCGGCTACACCTTC.

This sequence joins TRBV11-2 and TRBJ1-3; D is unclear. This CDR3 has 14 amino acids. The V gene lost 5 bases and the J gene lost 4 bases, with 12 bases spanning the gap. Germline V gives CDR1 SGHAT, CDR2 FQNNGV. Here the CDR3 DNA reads TGTGCCAGCAGCCACGACCCGGGGGGAAACACCATATATTTT. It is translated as CASSHDPGGNTIYF.

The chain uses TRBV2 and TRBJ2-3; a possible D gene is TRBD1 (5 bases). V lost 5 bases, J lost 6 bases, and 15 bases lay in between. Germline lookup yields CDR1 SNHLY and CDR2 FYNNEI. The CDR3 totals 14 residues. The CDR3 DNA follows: TGTGCCAGCAGTCGGACAACTCGAGGTGATACGCAGTATTTT. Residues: CASSRTTRGDTQYF.

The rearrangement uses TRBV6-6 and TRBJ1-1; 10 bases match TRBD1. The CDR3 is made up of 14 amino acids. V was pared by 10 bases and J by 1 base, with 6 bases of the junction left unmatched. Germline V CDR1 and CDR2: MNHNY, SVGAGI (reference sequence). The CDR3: CATKDRGGNTEAFF. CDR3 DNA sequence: TGTGCCACCAAGGACAGGGGGGGGAACACTGAAGCTTTCTTT.

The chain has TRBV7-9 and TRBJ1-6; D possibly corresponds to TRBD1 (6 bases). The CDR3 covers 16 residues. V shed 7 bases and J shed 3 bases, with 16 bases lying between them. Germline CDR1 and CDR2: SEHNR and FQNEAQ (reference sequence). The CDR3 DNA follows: TGTGCCAGCACCCGAGGGGGTGGCGACTATAATTCACCCCTCCACTTT. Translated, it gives CASTRGGGDYNSPLHF.

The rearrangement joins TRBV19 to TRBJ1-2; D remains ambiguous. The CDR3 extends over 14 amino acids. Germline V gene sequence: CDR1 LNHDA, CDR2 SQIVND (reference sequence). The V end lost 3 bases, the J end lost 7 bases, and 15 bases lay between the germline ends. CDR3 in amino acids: CASSIAGSPSGYTF. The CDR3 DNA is TGTGCCAGTAGTATTGCGGGGTCACCCTCTGGCTACACCTTC.

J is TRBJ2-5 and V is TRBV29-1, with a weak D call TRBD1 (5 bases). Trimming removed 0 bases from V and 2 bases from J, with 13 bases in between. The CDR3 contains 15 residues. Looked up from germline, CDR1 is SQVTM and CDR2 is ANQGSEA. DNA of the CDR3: TGCAGCGTTGAAGATCGAAGACAGAGACAAGAGACCCAGTACTTC. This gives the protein CSVEDRRQRQETQYF.

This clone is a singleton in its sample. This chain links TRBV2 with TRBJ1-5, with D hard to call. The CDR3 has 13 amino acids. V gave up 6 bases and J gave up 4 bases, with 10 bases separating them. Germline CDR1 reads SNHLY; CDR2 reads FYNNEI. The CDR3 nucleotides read TGTGCCAGCAGCCATTGGGCGAATCAGCCCCAGCATTTT. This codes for CASSHWANQPQHF.

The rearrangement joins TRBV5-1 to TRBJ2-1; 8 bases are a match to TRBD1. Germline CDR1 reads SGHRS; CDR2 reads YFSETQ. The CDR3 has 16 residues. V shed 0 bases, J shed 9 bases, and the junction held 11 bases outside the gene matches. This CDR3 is CASSLEIVGQGSEQFF. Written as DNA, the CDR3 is TGCGCCAGCAGCTTGGAGATTGTCGGACAGGGCAGTGAGCAGTTCTTC. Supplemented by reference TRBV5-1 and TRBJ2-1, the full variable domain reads KAGVTQTPRYLIKTRGQQVTLSCSPISGHRSVSWYQQTPGQGLQFLFEYFSETQRNKGNFPGRFSGRQFSNSRSEMNVSTLELGDSALYLCASSLEIVGQGSEQFFGPGTRLTVL.

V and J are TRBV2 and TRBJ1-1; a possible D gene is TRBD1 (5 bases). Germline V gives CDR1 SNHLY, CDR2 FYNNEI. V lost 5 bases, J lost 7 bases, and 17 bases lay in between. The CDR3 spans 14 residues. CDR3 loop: CASSKSGTQDEAFF. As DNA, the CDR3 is TGTGCCAGCAGTAAATCCGGGACGCAGGATGAAGCTTTCTTT.

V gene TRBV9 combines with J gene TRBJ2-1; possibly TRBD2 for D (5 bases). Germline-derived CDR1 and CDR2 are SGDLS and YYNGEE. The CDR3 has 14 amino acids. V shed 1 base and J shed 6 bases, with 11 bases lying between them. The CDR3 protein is CASSVTGRANEQFF. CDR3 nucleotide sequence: TGTGCCAGCAGCGTAACGGGGAGAGCCAATGAGCAGTTCTTC.

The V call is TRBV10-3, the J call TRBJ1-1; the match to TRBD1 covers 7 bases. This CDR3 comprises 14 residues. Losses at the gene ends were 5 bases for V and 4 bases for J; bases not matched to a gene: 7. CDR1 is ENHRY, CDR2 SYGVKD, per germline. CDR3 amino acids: CAISLEGASTEAFF. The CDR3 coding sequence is TGTGCCATCAGTTTGGAGGGGGCAAGCACTGAAGCTTTCTTT.

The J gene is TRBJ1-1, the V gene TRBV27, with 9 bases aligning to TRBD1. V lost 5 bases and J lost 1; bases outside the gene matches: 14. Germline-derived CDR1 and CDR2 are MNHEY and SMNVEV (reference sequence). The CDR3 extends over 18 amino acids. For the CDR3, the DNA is TGTGCCAGCAGTGATGCCCTACGGACAGGGGCAAGGAACACTGAAGCTTTCTTT. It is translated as CASSDALRTGARNTEAFF.

The chain's CDR3 is CASSWGPQNQPQHF. CDR3 DNA sequence: TGTGCCAGCAGTTGGGGACCGCAAAATCAGCCCCAGCATTTT. This rearrangement joins TRBV6-5 to TRBJ1-5; D is perhaps TRBD1 (5 bases). Germline V gives CDR1 MNHEY, CDR2 SVGAGI. The V end was cut by 4 bases, the J end by 4 bases, with 11 bases between. The CDR3 contains 14 residues.

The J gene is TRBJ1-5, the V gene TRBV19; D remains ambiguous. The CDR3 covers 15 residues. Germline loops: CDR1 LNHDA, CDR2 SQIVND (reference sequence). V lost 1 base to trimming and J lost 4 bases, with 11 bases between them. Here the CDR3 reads CASSIARTENQPQHF. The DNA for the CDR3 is TGTGCCAGTAGTATAGCCAGGACTGAGAATCAGCCCCAGCATTTT. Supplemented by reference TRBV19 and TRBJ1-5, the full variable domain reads DGGITQSPKYLFRKEGQNVTLSCEQNLNHDAMYWYRQDPGQGLRLIYYSQIVNDFQKGDIAEGYSVSREKKESFPLTVTSAQKNPTAFYLCASSIARTENQPQHFGDGTRLSIL.

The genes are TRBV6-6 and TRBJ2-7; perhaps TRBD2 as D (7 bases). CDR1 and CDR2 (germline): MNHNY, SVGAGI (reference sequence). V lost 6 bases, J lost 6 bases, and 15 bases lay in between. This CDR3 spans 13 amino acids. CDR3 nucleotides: TGTGCCAGCAGCCCGGGGGAGGGGGGCGAGCAGTACTTC. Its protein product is CASSPGEGGEQYF.

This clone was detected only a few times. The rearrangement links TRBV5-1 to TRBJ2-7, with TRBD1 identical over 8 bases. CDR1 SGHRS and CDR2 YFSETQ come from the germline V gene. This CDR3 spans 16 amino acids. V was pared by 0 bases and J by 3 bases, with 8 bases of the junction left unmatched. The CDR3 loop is CASSLAVDRVGYEQYF. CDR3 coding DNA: TGCGCCAGCAGCTTGGCCGTGGACAGGGTGGGCTACGAGCAGTACTTC.

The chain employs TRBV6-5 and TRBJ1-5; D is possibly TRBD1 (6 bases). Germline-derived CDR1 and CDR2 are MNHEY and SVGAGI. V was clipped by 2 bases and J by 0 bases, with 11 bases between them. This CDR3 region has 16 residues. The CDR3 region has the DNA TGTGCCAGCAGTTACAGGGGGTTATATAGCAATCAGCCCCAGCATTTT. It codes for CASSYRGLYSNQPQHF.

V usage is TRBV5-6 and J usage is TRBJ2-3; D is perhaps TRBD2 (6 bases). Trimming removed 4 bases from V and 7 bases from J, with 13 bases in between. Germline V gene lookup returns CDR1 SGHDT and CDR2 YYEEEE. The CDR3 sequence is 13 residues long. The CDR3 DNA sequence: TGTGCCAGCAGCCCCAATGGGGGGTATACGCAGTATTTT. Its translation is CASSPNGGYTQYF.

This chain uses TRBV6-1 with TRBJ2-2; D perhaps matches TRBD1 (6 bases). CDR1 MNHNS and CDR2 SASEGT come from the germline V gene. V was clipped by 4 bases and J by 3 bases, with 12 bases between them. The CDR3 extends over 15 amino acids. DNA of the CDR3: TGTGCCAGCAGTGTCCGGACAGCTGACACCGGGGAGCTGTTTTTT. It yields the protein CASSVRTADTGELFF.

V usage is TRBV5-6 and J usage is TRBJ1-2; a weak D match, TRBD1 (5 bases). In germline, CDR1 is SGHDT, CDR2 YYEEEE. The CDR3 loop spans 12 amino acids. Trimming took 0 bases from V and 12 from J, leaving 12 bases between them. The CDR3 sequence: CASSLVAGDHTF. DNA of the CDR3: TGTGCCAGCAGCTTGGTTGCGGGGGACCACACCTTC. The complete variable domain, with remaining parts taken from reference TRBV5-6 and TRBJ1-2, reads DAGVTQSPTHLIKTRGQQVTLRCSPKSGHDTVSWYQQALGQGPQFIFQYYEEEERQRGNFPDRFSGHQFPNYSSELNVNALLLGDSALYLCASSLVAGDHTFGSGTRLTVV.